Below are 23 T cell receptor beta chains sequenced from a single sample in a study of cytomegalovirus exposure and HLA in healthy donors. PCR primers comprised 60 Vbeta and 13 Jbeta primers. Only in-frame clones appear in the TCRdb table, and some are missing; sequencing was by immunoSEQ multiplex PCR. Of about 280,000 clones in the sample, around nine tenths were seen once. Material for sequencing was PBMCs. The receptor set was obtained from a young woman in good health and CMV-seronegative.

The chain recombines TRBV7-6 with TRBJ2-7, with no clear D. Trimming took 1 base from V and 3 from J, leaving 10 bases between them. The CDR3 extends over 14 amino acids. Germline loops: CDR1 SGHVS, CDR2 FNYEAQ. In nucleotides, the CDR3 is TGTGCCAGCAGCTTAGAGACACGGAACTACGAGCAGTACTTC. Translating it yields CASSLETRNYEQYF.

The chain carries TRBV10-3 and TRBJ2-7; 10 bases map to TRBD1. The CDR3 runs to 14 residues. V shed 6 bases, J shed 7 bases, and the junction held 9 bases outside the gene matches. The V gene's germline CDR1 is ENHRY and CDR2 SYGVKD. The CDR3 DNA is TGTGCCATCAGACCCGGGACAGGGGTTGATGAGCAGTACTTC. It is translated as CAIRPGTGVDEQYF.

The V call is TRBV2, the J call TRBJ2-7; 9 bases agree with TRBD1. V was pared by 1 base and J by 2 bases, with 3 bases of the junction left unmatched. CDR3 length equals 15 residues. Germline lookup yields CDR1 SNHLY and CDR2 FYNNEI. The CDR3 DNA reads as TGTGCCAGCAGTGAAGGGGACAGGGCCACCTACGAGCAGTACTTC. Its protein product is CASSEGDRATYEQYF.

The V call is TRBV29-1, the J call TRBJ1-2; unclear D gene. The germline V and J ends were trimmed by 3 bases and 3 bases, with 8 bases remaining between them. Germline V gene data show CDR1 as SQVTM and CDR2 as ANQGSEA. The CDR3 extends over 12 amino acids. The DNA of the CDR3 is TGCAGCGTTGAGGCGGGGTACTATGGCTACACCTTC. Encoded protein: CSVEAGYYGYTF. Variable domain in full (rest from reference TRBV29-1 and TRBJ1-2): SAVISQKPSRDICQRGTSLTIQCQVDSQVTMMFWYRQQPGQSLTLIATANQGSEATYESGFVIDKFPISRPNLTFSTLTVSNMSPEDSSIYLCSVEAGYYGYTFGSGTRLTVV.

DNA of the CDR3: TGTGCCAGCAGCCCAGAGGGACTACAGGGGGCGCGGGGGCAGTACTTC. It yields the protein CASSPEGLQGARGQYF. This sequence joins TRBV13 and TRBJ2-7; 9 bases map to TRBD1. CDR3 length: 16 residues. V lost 5 bases, J lost 9 bases, and 17 bases stayed unmatched. Germline V CDR1 and CDR2: PRHDT, FYEKMQ (reference sequence). Full variable domain (rest looked up from reference TRBV13 and TRBJ2-7): AAGVIQSPRHLIKEKRETATLKCYPIPRHDTVYWYQQGPGQDPQFLISFYEKMQSDKGSIPDRFSAQQFSDYHSELNMSSLELGDSALYFCASSPEGLQGARGQYFGPGTRLTVT.

This chain links TRBV12-5 with TRBJ2-4; the D gene is possibly TRBD1 (6 bases). The germline CDR1 and CDR2 sequences are LGHNT and FRNRAP. V was cut by 5 bases and J by 6 bases, with 14 bases left in between. The CDR3 consists of 14 residues. The CDR3 coding sequence is TGTGCTAGTGGTCTAGGACAGTCCGTAAACATTCAGTACTTC. Its protein product is CASGLGQSVNIQYF.

The gene calls are TRBV19 and TRBJ1-1; D uncertain. Trimming removed 3 bases from V and 1 base from J, with 9 bases in between. Germline V lookup: CDR1 LNHDA, CDR2 SQIVND (reference sequence). The CDR3 is 14 amino acids. The CDR3 reads CASSISSSNTEAFF. The CDR3 DNA follows: TGTGCCAGTAGTATTTCTAGCTCGAACACTGAAGCTTTCTTT.

This chain uses TRBV6-5 with TRBJ2-3; 8 nucleotides line up with TRBD1. The J segment lost 3 bases and the V segment lost 4 bases, leaving 6 bases of the junction unmatched. Germline assignment: CDR1 MNHEY and CDR2 SVGAGI. This CDR3 is built from 15 residues. CDR3 coding DNA: TGTGCCAGCAGTTCCGGGACAGGTATGACAGATACGCAGTATTTT. Protein: CASSSGTGMTDTQYF.

The V gene is TRBV2, the J gene TRBJ2-7; 9 nucleotides line up with TRBD1. Germline CDR1 and CDR2: SNHLY and FYNNEI. V trimming: 3 bases; J trimming: 3 bases; junction bases outside the gene matches: 6. The CDR3 extends over 15 amino acids. This CDR3 is CASSDWGQGFYEQYF. DNA for the CDR3: TGTGCCAGCAGTGACTGGGGACAGGGATTCTACGAGCAGTACTTC.

The rearrangement uses TRBV14 and TRBJ2-2, with D possibly matching TRBD2 (5 bases). V shed 4 bases and J shed 7 bases, with 10 bases lying between them. The CDR3 is 13 residues long. Germline V gives CDR1 SGHDN, CDR2 FVKESK. CDR3 nucleotides: TGTGCCAGCAGCCCAACGCGGGTCGGGGAGCTGTTTTTT. Amino acids: CASSPTRVGELFF.

The chain uses TRBV27 and TRBJ2-3; D may be TRBD1 (6 bases). The length of the CDR3 is 14 residues. The V gene's germline CDR1 is MNHEY and CDR2 SMNVEV (reference sequence). V lost 6 bases, J lost 5 bases, and 15 bases lay in between. The CDR3 spells CASSPTGTQDTQYF. The DNA of the CDR3 is TGTGCCAGCAGCCCCACCGGGACACAAGATACGCAGTATTTT.

The chain combines TRBV5-1 with TRBJ2-7, with 8 bases fitting TRBD2. This CDR3 has 13 amino acids. The germline V gene encodes CDR1 SGHRS and CDR2 YFSETQ. V dropped 6 bases and J dropped 7; count of bases not matched to a gene: 9. CDR3 coding DNA: TGCGCCAGCAACAGCGGGGGTGAGGAAGAGCAGTACTTC. Amino acid sequence: CASNSGGEEEQYF. Together with reference TRBV5-1 and TRBJ2-7, the CDR3 gives the full variable domain: KAGVTQTPRYLIKTRGQQVTLSCSPISGHRSVSWYQQTPGQGLQFLFEYFSETQRNKGNFPGRFSGRQFSNSRSEMNVSTLELGDSALYLCASNSGGEEEQYFGPGTRLTVT.

The chain employs TRBV9 and TRBJ2-1, with a weak D call TRBD1 (5 bases). Germline V gene sequence: CDR1 SGDLS, CDR2 YYNGEE. The CDR3 consists of 13 residues. V lost 9 bases and J 5 bases, leaving 15 bases between the germline ends. The CDR3 DNA reads TGTGCCACCCGACAGCTTTCCGACAATGAGCAGTTCTTC. Translation: CATRQLSDNEQFF.

The chain has TRBV1 and TRBJ2-5; the table's D call of TRBD2 was not tested on the DNA. TRBV1 is assigned pseudogene status. The CDR3 extends over 18 amino acids. The chain's CDR3 is CTSSQEPSWGLAGGTQYF. Here the CDR3 DNA reads TGCACCAGCAGCCAAGAACCTTCCTGGGGACTAGCGGGGGGGACCCAGTACTTC.

The rearrangement uses TRBV2 and TRBJ1-3, with D perhaps matching TRBD1 (6 bases). The CDR3 consists of 14 residues. Between the trimmed V and J ends, which lost 4 bases and 8 bases, there was a span of 15 bases. Germline CDR1 is SNHLY and CDR2 is FYNNEI. DNA for the CDR3: TGTGCCAGCAGTGTCACGGGGGGCGATGACACCATATATTTT. Its protein product is CASSVTGGDDTIYF.

With regard to this clone: One end of the junction is discordant with germline, which a read error may explain. V gene TRBV11-2 combines with J gene TRBJ1-2; D uncertain. The CDR3 spans 14 residues. CDR1 and CDR2 (germline): SGHAT, FQNNGV. CDR3 protein: CASSFADTAYGYTF. The CDR3 coding sequence is TGTGCCAGCAGCTTTGCTGATACAGCCTATGGCTACACTTTC.

This rearrangement joins TRBV6-6 to TRBJ2-7; 9 positions match TRBD1. Germline-derived CDR1 and CDR2 are MNHNY and SVGAGI (reference sequence). The CDR3 contains 13 residues. J was trimmed by 2 bases and V by 7 bases; bases with no gene match: 3. The CDR3 sequence is CASKTGGTYEQYF. CDR3 nucleotide sequence: TGTGCCAGCAAGACAGGGGGTACCTACGAGCAGTACTTC.

This clone was seen just once. The chain employs TRBV2 and TRBJ2-7; D is ambiguous. CDR1 and CDR2 (germline): SNHLY, FYNNEI. Trimming cost V 7 bases and J 2 bases, with 6 bases left between them. The CDR3 is 11 residues long. The DNA for the CDR3 is TGTGCCAGCACAGAAGCCTACGAGCAGTACTTC. Translating gives CASTEAYEQYF.

This clone was recorded a few times. The rearrangement uses TRBV2 and TRBJ2-5; D unclear. TRBJ2-7 matches the DNA end more closely, so the J call is doubtful. This CDR3 is built from 12 residues. Germline CDR1 and CDR2: SNHLY and FYNNEI. The CDR3, as DNA: TGTGCCAGCAGTGAAGCCTCCTACGAGCAGTACTTC. The encoded protein is CASSEASYEQYF.

The rearrangement joins TRBV5-1 to TRBJ1-1; D ambiguous. Germline V gives CDR1 SGHRS, CDR2 YFSETQ. The CDR3 loop spans 14 amino acids. Deletions cut 4 bases from V and 1 base from J, with 11 bases between. The CDR3 spells CASSGAVPNTEAFF. DNA of the CDR3: TGCGCCAGCAGCGGCGCGGTTCCGAACACTGAAGCTTTCTTT.

The count of this clone is one. The gene calls are TRBV27 and TRBJ2-7; tentatively, D is TRBD1 (5 bases). V was pared by 3 bases and J by 0 bases, with 18 bases between. The CDR3 has 17 amino acids. Germline V gene data show CDR1 as MNHEY and CDR2 as SMNVEV (reference sequence). CDR3 in amino acids: CASSLKGWGLISYEQYF. In DNA, the CDR3 is TGTGCCAGCAGTTTGAAGGGGTGGGGTCTGATCTCCTACGAGCAGTACTTC.

This clone was recorded once. V is TRBV4-1 and J is TRBJ1-2; D is unresolved. This CDR3 contains 18 residues. Germline CDR1 and CDR2: MGHRA and YSYEKL. V was shortened by 1 base and J by 6 bases, with 24 bases between the two germline ends. As DNA, the CDR3 is TGCGCCAGCAGCCAAGGAGCCACCCGGAGCGGGTTTCGGGATGGCTACACCTTC. This encodes CASSQGATRSGFRDGYTF.

This chain links TRBV7-9 with TRBJ1-4; D gene ambiguous. The V end was cut by 2 bases, the J end by 7 bases, with 14 bases between. The germline V gene encodes CDR1 SEHNR and CDR2 FQNEAQ (reference sequence). This CDR3 contains 15 residues. Here the CDR3 reads CASSLMTSGGEKLFF. The CDR3, as DNA: TGTGCCAGCAGCTTAATGACAAGTGGAGGTGAAAAACTGTTTTTT.